Listed below are T cell receptor beta chains from one sample, sequenced in a study of blood T cell repertoires in COVID-19. TCRdb keeps only in-frame clones here, not all; method: immunoSEQ multiplex PCR. Of approximately 480,000 clones in the sample, 75% to 90% were seen once. The material sequenced was peripheral blood. These receptors all stem from a man aged 18 to 29 with COVID-19, enrolled during active disease. The CDR3 runs from the conserved cysteine through the conserved F or W. The D gene is left open where the match is weak. Expanded clones get a size class; other rows say once, few or many, or leave the size out.

v_gene	abundance	d_gene	j_gene	CDR3nt	CDR3aa
TRBV12-3/TRBV12-4	-	-	TRBJ2-3	TGTGCCAGCAGTCTGGGACTGACAGATACGCAGTATTTT	CASSLGLTDTQYF
TRBV2	-	-	TRBJ1-4	TGTGCCAGCAGTTTTCAGGGAACAACTAATGAAAAACTGTTTTTT	CASSFQGTTNEKLFF
TRBV4-1	-	TRBD2	TRBJ2-7	TGCGCCAGCAGCCAAGCGGGAGCGGGGAGTACCTACGAGCAGTACTTC	CASSQAGAGSTYEQYF
TRBV18	-	-	TRBJ1-2	TGTGCCAGCTCACCGGAGCAGGGGTTGCGGGGCTACACCTTC	CASSPEQGLRGYTF
TRBV3-1/TRBV3-2	once	TRBD2	TRBJ2-3	TGTGCCAGCAGCCAAGATCGGGGGGGTGGGGCGGCAGATACGCAGTATTTT	CASSQDRGGGAADTQYF
TRBV27	-	-	TRBJ1-6	TGTGCCAGCAGTTTATCGCGGACCAGGGTCTCCTATAATTCACCCCTCCACTTT	CASSLSRTRVSYNSPLHF
TRBV5-4	-	TRBD2	TRBJ2-1	TGTGCCAGCAGCAGTAGCGGGAGGTTCAATGAGCAGTTCTTC	CASSSSGRFNEQFF
TRBV11-3	-	-	TRBJ2-7	TGTGCCAGCAGCTTAGTTTCCCAGGGGTCCCCACTGCGGCAGTACTTC	CASSLVSQGSPLRQYF
TRBV3-1/TRBV3-2	-	TRBD1	TRBJ2-2	TGTGCCAGCAGCCCGAGGACAGGTCCCATCACCGGGGAGCTGTTTTTT	CASSPRTGPITGELFF
TRBV11-3	-	TRBD2	TRBJ2-1	TGTGCCAGCAGCTCAGATAGCGGGGGGGCGACCAATGAGCAGTTCTTC	CASSSDSGGATNEQFF
TRBV9	-	-	TRBJ1-6	TGTGCCAGCAGCGGTTTGGCAGGGGATTCACCCCTCCACTTT	CASSGLAGDSPLHF
TRBV7-8	-	-	TRBJ2-7	TGTGCCAGCAGCTTAGCGAGGAAGGCAGGGTATCCCTACGAGCAGTACTTC	CASSLARKAGYPYEQYF
TRBV19	many	-	TRBJ2-6	TGTGCCAGCAATCGGGACACGAACTCTGGGGCCAACGTCCTGACTTTC	CASNRDTNSGANVLTF
TRBV6-5	-	-	TRBJ2-3	TGTGCCAGCAGCCACGAGGGAGTAGATACGCAGTATTTT	CASSHEGVDTQYF
TRBV5-1	-	TRBD1	TRBJ1-4	TGCGCCAGCAGCGAGCGACAGGGCCTGTCTGTTGAAAAACTGTTTTTT	CASSERQGLSVEKLFF
TRBV2	-	-	TRBJ2-2	TGTGCCAGCAGTGAAGGGAGTTCCGGGGAGCTGTTTTTT	CASSEGSSGELFF
TRBV6-5	-	-	TRBJ1-1	TGTGCCAGCAGAGACAACGCTGAAGCTTTCTTT	CASRDNAEAFF
TRBV19	few	-	TRBJ1-1	TGTGCCAGTAGTATAGGGAGGGAGAACACTGAAGCTTTCTTT	CASSIGRENTEAFF
TRBV2	-	-	TRBJ2-7	TGTGCCAGCACCTCAGGGGCGGTGTTAAACGAGCAGTACTTC	CASTSGAVLNEQYF
TRBV6-5	-	-	TRBJ1-2	TGTGCCAGCAGAACGCGGGGGGGGGCGATTGGCTACACCTTC	CASRTRGGAIGYTF
TRBV7-2	-	-	TRBJ1-5	TGTGCCAGCGCGGGGAGCAATCAGCCCCAGCATTTT	CASAGSNQPQHF
TRBV7-6	-	-	TRBJ1-1	TGTGCCAGCAGCTTACTGCAGGGGAAAATCACTGAAGCTTTCTTT	CASSLLQGKITEAFF
TRBV5-5	once	-	TRBJ1-1	TGTGCCAGCAGCTTTGACGGGGACACTGAAGCTTTCTTT	CASSFDGDTEAFF
TRBV5-1	-	TRBD1	TRBJ2-2	TGCGCCAGCAGCCCGGGACAGGGGGCAAGCACCGGGGAGCTGTTTTTT	CASSPGQGASTGELFF
TRBV11-3	-	TRBD2	TRBJ2-7	TGTGCCAGCAGCCTAGTACGGGAGGGCCCCCCATACGAGCAGTACTTC	CASSLVREGPPYEQYF
TRBV11-2	-	-	TRBJ2-3	TGTGCCAGCGGGAGGTTCACAGATACGCAGTATTTT	CASGRFTDTQYF
TRBV5-1	-	TRBD2	TRBJ2-5	TGCGCCAGCGGCTACGATGGGGCTAGCGGGGGAGGGAGCAAAGAGACCCAGTACTTC	CASGYDGASGGGSKETQYF
TRBV11-2	-	TRBD1	TRBJ2-7	TGTGCCAGCAGCTTAGGAGGGGGCAGGGGGCTGATAACCTACGAGCAGTACTTC	CASSLGGGRGLITYEQYF
TRBV30	-	-	TRBJ2-7	TGTGCCTGGTCGGAGGGGACGTACGAGCAGTACTTC	CAWSEGTYEQYF
TRBV29-1	-	TRBD2	TRBJ2-7	TGCAGCACCAGACTAGCCGGCGGGGTGGAGCAGTACTTC	CSTRLAGGVEQYF
TRBV19	-	-	TRBJ1-5	TGTGCCAGTAGCTCCTTGAACGGGGTGGGGAGCAATCAGCCCCAGCATTTT	CASSSLNGVGSNQPQHF
TRBV18	once	-	TRBJ2-7	TGTGCCAGCTCACCGAGAGGACAGCTATACGAGCAGTACTTC	CASSPRGQLYEQYF
TRBV7-8	-	-	TRBJ2-7	TGTGCCAGCAGCGCCGACTCGAGGGCATCCTACGAGCAGTACTTC	CASSADSRASYEQYF
TRBV6-5	-	TRBD2	TRBJ2-1	TGTGCCAGCAATATAGCGGGAGCATATGATGAGCAGTTCTTC	CASNIAGAYDEQFF
TRBV28	-	TRBD1	TRBJ2-7	TGTGCCAGCAGTTCCCCTTCCGGGACAGGGGGACAGGAGCAGTACTTC	CASSSPSGTGGQEQYF
TRBV5-1	-	TRBD2	TRBJ2-7	TGCGCCAGCAGCTTCTTAGCGGGATCTAATTACGAGCAGTACTTC	CASSFLAGSNYEQYF
TRBV29-1	-	-	TRBJ2-1	TGCAGCGTTGTGCCAGGGGCGAGTAATGAGCAGTTCTTC	CSVVPGASNEQFF
TRBV6-6	-	-	TRBJ1-4	TGTGCCAGCAGTTCCGCCTGGGGAGAGGAAAAACTGTTTTTT	CASSSAWGEEKLFF
TRBV4-1	-	-	TRBJ2-3	TGCGCCAGCAGCCAAGATTGGTTAGCAGATACGCAGTATTTT	CASSQDWLADTQYF
TRBV18	-	-	TRBJ2-3	TGTGCCAGCTCCCTTGGTCCCTTTTCGGAGTATTTT	CASSLGPFSEYF
TRBV19	-	-	TRBJ2-2	TGTGCCAGTAGTACTCAGGGGACCGGGGAGCTGTTTTTT	CASSTQGTGELFF